Described below is a single T cell receptor (beta chain) sequence and its context. Its cognate antigen is unknown. The sample comes from a study of cytomegalovirus exposure and HLA in healthy donors. Whole-study results and caveats: One variant, a missense change in DCLRE1C, was linked in a later analysis to TCR beta V- and J-gene trimming. Reports described diagnosis of cytomegalovirus status by the classifier as highly specific and sensitive. It has been reported that TCR beta sequences accurately predicted the HLA-A and HLA-B alleles of most subjects.

The PCR contained 60 Vbeta and 13 Jbeta primers. The data were produced by immunoSEQ multiplex PCR, yet TCRdb's version contains in-frame clones alone and is incomplete. The table includes about 65,000 clones, just under 80% detected once. The germline V gene encodes CDR1 MNHNS and CDR2 SASEGT. This CDR3 comprises 15 residues. With 1 base removed from V and 4 bases from J, the gap between germline ends came to 14 bases. J is TRBJ2-7 and V is TRBV6-1; possible D gene TRBD2, 6 bases. This clonotype originated in a woman aged 25 to 39 in good health and CMV-seronegative. The specimen sequenced was PBMCs. The DNA for the CDR3 is TGTGCCAGCAGTGAAGTTGGTGGAGGGCTTTACGAGCAGTACTTC. Translation: CASSEVGGGLYEQYF.